This passage covers 18 T cell receptor beta chains from one sample sequenced in a study of blood T cell repertoires in COVID-19. The protocol was immunoSEQ multiplex PCR, while the TCRdb copy is restricted to in-frame clones and leaves out a portion. This table holds 200,000 to 300,000 clones, just over 85% found once. The sequenced sample consisted of PBMCs or T cells enriched from blood (not recorded which). The receptor set was obtained from a man aged 35 to 55 who had recovered from COVID-19.

The chain uses TRBV19 and TRBJ1-3, with 7 bases matching TRBD1. The CDR3 sequence is 18 residues long. The germline CDR1 and CDR2 sequences are LNHDA and SQIVND (reference sequence). The ends lost 7 bases at V and 4 bases at J; junction bases unmatched: 19. The CDR3 is CASIHSSDRALLGNTIYF. CDR3 in DNA: TGTGCCAGTATCCATTCTTCCGACAGGGCCCTCCTAGGAAACACCATATATTTT.

This chain joins TRBV5-1 and TRBJ2-5; 11 positions match TRBD1. The CDR3 length is 16 residues. The V and J ends lost 7 bases and 2 bases, in that order; junction bases with no gene match: 10. The germline V gene encodes CDR1 SGHRS and CDR2 YFSETQ. The CDR3 nucleotides read TGCGCCAGCGGCCCCCTCGGGACAGGGGGACAAGAGACCCAGTACTTC. This codes for CASGPLGTGGQETQYF.

This clone was observed a handful of times. V gene TRBV18 combines with J gene TRBJ2-3; perhaps TRBD1 as D (5 bases). CDR1 is KGHSH, CDR2 LQKENI, per germline. V dropped 6 bases and J dropped 6 bases, with 19 bases sitting between them. The CDR3 consists of 15 residues. The CDR3 DNA follows: TGTGCCAGCTCTATCAGGGATCCCTTCGGGGATACGCAGTATTTT. Encoded protein: CASSIRDPFGDTQYF.

The genes are TRBV27 and TRBJ2-3; D unclear. Germline assignment: CDR1 MNHEY and CDR2 SMNVEV (reference sequence). V was shortened by 3 bases and J by 4 bases, with 11 bases between the two germline ends. CDR3 length: 14 amino acids. CDR3 bases: TGTGCCAGCAGTTTCTCCAGCACAGCAGATACGCAGTATTTT. It is translated as CASSFSSTADTQYF.

The rearrangement joins TRBV19 to TRBJ1-1; D not certain. Germline CDR1 LNHDA, CDR2 SQIVND (reference sequence). There are 13 residues in the CDR3. V lost 8 bases and J 1 base, leaving 11 bases between the germline ends. The chain's CDR3 is CASSPEGNTEAFF. CDR3 coding DNA: TGTGCCAGTTCGCCCGAGGGGAACACTGAAGCTTTCTTT.

The CDR3 loop reads CATMGLTSGGTDTQYF. CDR3 bases: TGTGCCACCATGGGGTTGACTAGCGGGGGCACAGATACGCAGTATTTT. This chain uses TRBV10-3 with TRBJ2-3; 11 nucleotides agree with TRBD2. Germline CDR1 ENHRY, CDR2 SYGVKD. The CDR3 contains 16 residues. The J segment lost 1 base and the V segment lost 10 bases, leaving 10 bases of the junction unmatched.

V gene TRBV10-3 combines with J gene TRBJ2-7, with TRBD2 matching over 11 bases. This CDR3 contains 15 residues. V lost 2 bases and J lost 0; bases outside the gene matches: 0. Germline assignment: CDR1 ENHRY and CDR2 SYGVKD. The CDR3 protein is CAISETSGSSYEQYF. The DNA for the CDR3 is TGTGCCATCAGTGAGACTAGCGGGAGCTCCTACGAGCAGTACTTC.

V gene TRBV3-1 (or the pseudogene TRBV3-2) combines with J gene TRBJ2-7; 12 bases align to TRBD2. The CDR3 is 15 amino acids. The V segment lost 4 bases and the J segment 6 bases; nucleotides outside the gene matches: 7. The germline V gene encodes CDR1 LGHDT and CDR2 YNNKEL (reference sequence). This CDR3 reads CASSRGLAGRSEQYF. CDR3 in DNA: TGTGCCAGCAGCCGAGGACTAGCGGGAAGAAGCGAGCAGTACTTC.

The chain couples TRBV4-3 to TRBJ2-7; D possibly corresponds to TRBD2 (7 bases). Germline CDR1 is LGHNA and CDR2 is YSLEER. CDR3 size: 16 residues. The germline V and J ends were trimmed by 0 bases and 6 bases, with 18 bases remaining between them. The CDR3 loop is CASSQEAGAVQGEQYF. The DNA for the CDR3 is TGCGCCAGCAGCCAAGAGGCGGGGGCGGTTCAAGGCGAGCAGTACTTC.

V gene TRBV15 combines with J gene TRBJ1-5; D is unclear. V gave up 1 base and J gave up 6 bases, with 7 bases separating them. CDR3 length equals 13 residues. The germline gives CDR1 LNHNV, CDR2 YYDKDF (reference sequence). The CDR3 nucleotides read TGTGCCACCAGCAGAGCCACAATTCAGCCCCAGCATTTT. Protein sequence: CATSRATIQPQHF.

V is TRBV7-2 and J is TRBJ2-7; 10 bases fit TRBD2. Germline CDR1 reads SGHTA; CDR2 reads FQGNSA. This CDR3 spans 15 amino acids. V shed 5 bases, J shed 1 base, and the junction held 5 bases outside the gene matches. For the CDR3, the DNA is TGTGCCAGCAGCGGCGGGACTAGCGTTTCCTACGAGCAGTACTTC. Amino acid sequence: CASSGGTSVSYEQYF.

The chain couples TRBV28 to TRBJ1-5; D perhaps matches TRBD1 (5 bases). V lost 5 bases, J lost 3 bases, and 23 bases lay in between. The CDR3 is made up of 18 amino acids. Germline loops: CDR1 MDHEN, CDR2 SYDVKM. The chain's CDR3 is CASSPIGVGQAANQPQHF. The CDR3 coding sequence is TGTGCCAGCAGTCCCATAGGGGTGGGTCAGGCTGCCAATCAGCCCCAGCATTTT.

The chain uses TRBV9 and TRBJ2-2, with 11 bases fitting TRBD2. Germline CDR1 reads SGDLS; CDR2 reads YYNGEE. The CDR3 has 16 residues. V lost 0 bases and J lost 6; bases outside the gene matches: 4. The CDR3 spells CASSVGGLAVSGELFF. CDR3 in DNA: TGTGCCAGCAGCGTAGGGGGACTAGCGGTATCCGGGGAGCTGTTTTTT.

The rearrangement uses TRBV12-5 and TRBJ1-2; 8 bases are shared with TRBD1. Germline lookup yields CDR1 LGHNT and CDR2 FRNRAP. The CDR3 extends over 11 amino acids. CDR3 sequence: CAVQGARGYTF. The DNA of the CDR3 is TGTGCGGTCCAGGGGGCTCGCGGCTACACCTTC. Complete variable domain (other parts from reference TRBV12-5 and TRBJ1-2): DARVTQTPRHKVTEMGQEVTMRCQPILGHNTVFWYRQTMMQGLELLAYFRNRAPLDDSGMPKDRFSAEMPDATLATLKIQPSEPRDSAVYFCAVQGARGYTFGSGTRLTVV.

V is TRBV7-2 and J is TRBJ1-4; D is possibly TRBD1 (6 bases). This CDR3 region has 12 residues. The V end lost 4 bases, the J end lost 14 bases, and 14 bases lay between the germline ends. Germline values: CDR1 SGHTA, CDR2 FQGNSA. The CDR3 region is CASSSDRRYLFF. CDR3 nucleotides: TGTGCCAGCAGCTCAGACAGGCGATACCTGTTTTTT. The complete variable domain, with remaining parts taken from reference TRBV7-2 and TRBJ1-4, reads GAGVSQSPSNKVTEKGKDVELRCDPISGHTALYWYRQSLGQGLEFLIYFQGNSAPDKSGLPSDRFSAERTGGSVSTLTIQRTQQEDSAVYLCASSSDRRYLFFGSGTQLSVL.

Note on this clone: The identical CDR3 is also encoded by other nucleotide sequences in the sample. The J gene is TRBJ1-2, the V gene TRBV3-1 (or the pseudogene TRBV3-2); D is perhaps TRBD1 (6 bases). V was cut by 0 bases and J by 2 bases, with 7 bases left in between. Per germline, CDR1 LGHDT and CDR2 YNNKEL (reference sequence). The CDR3 extends over 14 amino acids. The CDR3 loop is CASSQEGGNYGYTF. The CDR3 DNA reads TGTGCCAGCAGCCAAGAAGGGGGAAACTATGGCTACACCTTC.

The chain couples TRBV7-2 to TRBJ1-3; TRBD1 is a possible D gene (5 bases). Trimming left V 2 bases short and J 3 bases short, with 8 bases between. Germline V gene sequence: CDR1 SGHTA, CDR2 FQGNSA. The CDR3 is 14 amino acids. CDR3 bases: TGTGCCAGCAGCTTACAGGGAAATGGAAACACCATATATTTT. Protein product: CASSLQGNGNTIYF. The variable domain in full, completed from reference TRBV7-2 and TRBJ1-3, reads GAGVSQSPSNKVTEKGKDVELRCDPISGHTALYWYRQSLGQGLEFLIYFQGNSAPDKSGLPSDRFSAERTGGSVSTLTIQRTQQEDSAVYLCASSLQGNGNTIYFGEGSWLTVV.

The genes are TRBV11-2 and TRBJ1-1, with D possibly being TRBD1 (6 bases). Germline CDR1 SGHAT, CDR2 FQNNGV. V lost 6 bases and J lost 4, with 12 bases in between. This CDR3 spans 13 amino acids. CDR3 loop: CASSSQGTTEAFF. CDR3 bases: TGTGCCAGCAGTTCTCAGGGGACCACTGAAGCTTTCTTT.